Each of the 8 T cell receptor beta chains below was sequenced from the same sample in a study of blood T cell repertoires in COVID-19. Here immunoSEQ multiplex PCR was the method, and the copy in TCRdb shows in-frame clones only, minus some. The repertoire holds a few hundred thousand clones, with around 85% as singletons. The sample was peripheral blood. These receptors were collected from a woman aged 18-29 years with acute or convalescent COVID-19.

The chain carries TRBV27 and TRBJ1-2; D is unresolved. The length of the CDR3 is 13 residues. Trimming cost V 3 bases and J 7 bases, with 12 bases left between them. CDR1 and CDR2 (germline): MNHEY, SMNVEV (reference sequence). This CDR3 reads CASSFSGLGGYTF. The CDR3, as DNA: TGTGCCAGCAGTTTTTCCGGGTTGGGTGGCTACACCTTC.

This rearrangement joins TRBV5-1 to TRBJ2-7; D is undetermined. This CDR3 has 17 residues. CDR1 and CDR2 (germline): SGHRS, YFSETQ. V lost 0 bases and J lost 3, with 19 bases in between. Here the CDR3 reads CASSLVPQVATSYEQYF. The CDR3 DNA is TGCGCCAGCAGCTTGGTCCCTCAGGTGGCGACGAGCTACGAGCAGTACTTC.

The chain joins TRBV5-1 to TRBJ1-4, with D perhaps matching TRBD1 (5 bases). The germline V gene encodes CDR1 SGHRS and CDR2 YFSETQ. The CDR3 has 13 amino acids. The V and J ends lost 4 bases and 5 bases respectively, with 9 bases between them. CDR3 DNA sequence: TGCGCCAGCAGCCAGGGAATCAATGAAAAACTGTTTTTT. It codes for CASSQGINEKLFF. The full variable domain, its missing parts supplied by reference TRBV5-1 and TRBJ1-4, is KAGVTQTPRYLIKTRGQQVTLSCSPISGHRSVSWYQQTPGQGLQFLFEYFSETQRNKGNFPGRFSGRQFSNSRSEMNVSTLELGDSALYLCASSQGINEKLFFGSGTQLSVL.

This chain links TRBV25-1 with TRBJ2-7; 13 nucleotides match TRBD2. Germline V gene data show CDR1 as MGHDK and CDR2 as SYGVNS. V lost 6 bases and J lost 5; bases outside the gene matches: 1. The CDR3 loop spans 13 amino acids. For the CDR3, the DNA is TGTGCCAGCAGACTAGCGGGAGGGCACGAGCAGTACTTC. Amino acids: CASRLAGGHEQYF.

This clone has a single count. The chain combines TRBV5-6 with TRBJ1-1; 9 nucleotides line up with TRBD1. The J segment lost 3 bases and the V segment lost 4 bases, leaving 10 bases of the junction unmatched. Per the germline V gene, CDR1 is SGHDT and CDR2 is YYEEEE. The CDR3 loop spans 16 amino acids. CDR3 loop: CASSRGTGRGDTEAFF. The DNA of the CDR3 is TGTGCCAGCAGCCGAGGGACAGGGAGAGGGGACACTGAAGCTTTCTTT. The whole variable domain, filled in from reference TRBV5-6 and TRBJ1-1, reads DAGVTQSPTHLIKTRGQQVTLRCSPKSGHDTVSWYQQALGQGPQFIFQYYEEEERQRGNFPDRFSGHQFPNYSSELNVNALLLGDSALYLCASSRGTGRGDTEAFFGQGTRLTVV.

The gene calls are TRBV5-1 and TRBJ2-7; D is perhaps TRBD2 (7 bases). The CDR3 has 14 residues. V lost 0 bases and J 3 bases, leaving 10 bases between the germline ends. Germline V lookup: CDR1 SGHRS, CDR2 YFSETQ. Here the CDR3 DNA reads TGCGCCAGCAGCTTGGGAGGGGGGGGCTACGAGCAGTACTTC. It encodes CASSLGGGGYEQYF. The whole variable domain, filled in from reference TRBV5-1 and TRBJ2-7, reads KAGVTQTPRYLIKTRGQQVTLSCSPISGHRSVSWYQQTPGQGLQFLFEYFSETQRNKGNFPGRFSGRQFSNSRSEMNVSTLELGDSALYLCASSLGGGGYEQYFGPGTRLTVT.

The chain recombines TRBV15 with TRBJ2-7, with 8 bases that match TRBD2. Germline V gene lookup returns CDR1 LNHNV and CDR2 YYDKDF (reference sequence). V trimming: 5 bases; J trimming: 3 bases; junction bases outside the gene matches: 3. The CDR3 runs 13 residues. CDR3 nucleotide sequence: TGTGCCACCAGCCGGGGGGGGAGCTACGAGCAGTACTTC. This encodes CATSRGGSYEQYF.

This clone was picked up a small number of times. V and J are TRBV19 and TRBJ1-1, with D hard to call. In germline, CDR1 is LNHDA, CDR2 SQIVND (reference sequence). The germline V and J ends were trimmed by 3 bases and 1 base, with 12 bases remaining between them. This CDR3 has 15 residues. The CDR3 sequence is CASSILWRRNTEAFF. Written as DNA, the CDR3 is TGTGCCAGTAGTATTCTGTGGAGACGGAACACTGAAGCTTTCTTT.